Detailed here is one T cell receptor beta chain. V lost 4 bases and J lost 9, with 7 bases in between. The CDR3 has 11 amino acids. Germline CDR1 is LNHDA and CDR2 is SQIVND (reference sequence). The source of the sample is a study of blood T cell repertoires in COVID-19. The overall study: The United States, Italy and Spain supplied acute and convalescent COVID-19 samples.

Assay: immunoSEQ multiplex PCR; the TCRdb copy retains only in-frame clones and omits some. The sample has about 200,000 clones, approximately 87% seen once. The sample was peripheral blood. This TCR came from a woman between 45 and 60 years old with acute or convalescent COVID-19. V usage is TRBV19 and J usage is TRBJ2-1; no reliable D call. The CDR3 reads CASSRAIEQFF. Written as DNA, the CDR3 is TGTGCCAGTAGTAGGGCCATTGAGCAGTTCTTC.